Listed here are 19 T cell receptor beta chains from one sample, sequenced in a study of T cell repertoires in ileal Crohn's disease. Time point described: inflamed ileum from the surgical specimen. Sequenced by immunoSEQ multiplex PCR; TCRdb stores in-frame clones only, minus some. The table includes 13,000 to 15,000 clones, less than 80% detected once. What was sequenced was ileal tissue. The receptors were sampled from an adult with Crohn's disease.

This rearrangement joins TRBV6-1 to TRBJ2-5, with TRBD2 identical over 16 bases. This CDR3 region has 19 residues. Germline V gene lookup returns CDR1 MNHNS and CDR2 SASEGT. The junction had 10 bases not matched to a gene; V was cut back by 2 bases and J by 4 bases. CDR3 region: CASSEPYGTSGGAGETQYF. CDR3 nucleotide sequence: TGTGCCAGCAGTGAACCATATGGGACTAGCGGGGGGGCTGGAGAGACCCAGTACTTC.

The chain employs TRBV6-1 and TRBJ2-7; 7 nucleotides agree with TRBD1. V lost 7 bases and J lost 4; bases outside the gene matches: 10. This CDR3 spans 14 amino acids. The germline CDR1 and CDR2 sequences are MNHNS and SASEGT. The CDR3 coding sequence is TGTGCCAGCATCGGACAGGTGAATGGTTACGAGCAGTACTTC. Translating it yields CASIGQVNGYEQYF.

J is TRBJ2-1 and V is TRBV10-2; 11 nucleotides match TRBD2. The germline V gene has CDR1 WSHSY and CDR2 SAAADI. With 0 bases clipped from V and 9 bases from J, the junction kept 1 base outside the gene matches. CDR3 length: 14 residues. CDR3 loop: CASSESLAGGEQFF. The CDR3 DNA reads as TGCGCCAGCAGTGAGTCGCTAGCGGGGGGTGAGCAGTTCTTC.

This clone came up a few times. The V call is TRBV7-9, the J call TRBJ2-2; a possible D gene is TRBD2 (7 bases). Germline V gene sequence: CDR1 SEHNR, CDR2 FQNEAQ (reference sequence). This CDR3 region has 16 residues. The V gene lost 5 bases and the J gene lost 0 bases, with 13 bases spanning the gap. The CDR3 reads CASSPSGGANTGELFF. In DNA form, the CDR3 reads TGTGCCAGCAGCCCCTCGGGGGGCGCGAACACCGGGGAGCTGTTTTTT.

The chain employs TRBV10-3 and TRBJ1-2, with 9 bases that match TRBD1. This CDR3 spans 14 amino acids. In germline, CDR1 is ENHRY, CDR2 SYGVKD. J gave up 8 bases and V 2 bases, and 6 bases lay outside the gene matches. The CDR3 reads CAISERTGAFGYTF. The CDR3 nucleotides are TGTGCCATCAGTGAGCGGACAGGGGCCTTCGGCTACACCTTC.

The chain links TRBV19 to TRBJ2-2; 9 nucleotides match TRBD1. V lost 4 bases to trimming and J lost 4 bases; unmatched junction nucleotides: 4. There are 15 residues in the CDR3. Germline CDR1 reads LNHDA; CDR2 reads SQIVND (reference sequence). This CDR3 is CASSNRQGGTGELFF. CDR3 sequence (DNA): TGTGCCAGTAGTAATCGACAGGGGGGCACCGGGGAGCTGTTTTTT.

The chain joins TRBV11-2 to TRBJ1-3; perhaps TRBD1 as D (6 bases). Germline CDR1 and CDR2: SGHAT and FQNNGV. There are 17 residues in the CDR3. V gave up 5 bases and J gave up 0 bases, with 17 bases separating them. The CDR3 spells CASSILGGGGSGNTIYF. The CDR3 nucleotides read TGTGCCAGCAGCATTTTGGGGGGAGGGGGCTCTGGAAACACCATATATTTT.

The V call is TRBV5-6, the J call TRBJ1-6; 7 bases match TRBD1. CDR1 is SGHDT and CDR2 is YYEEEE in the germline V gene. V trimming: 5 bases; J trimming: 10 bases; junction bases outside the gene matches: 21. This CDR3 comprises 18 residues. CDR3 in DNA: TGTGCCAGCAGAAGGGACCCGGCCAAGACAGGGTCCTACTCACCCCTCCACTTT. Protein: CASRRDPAKTGSYSPLHF.

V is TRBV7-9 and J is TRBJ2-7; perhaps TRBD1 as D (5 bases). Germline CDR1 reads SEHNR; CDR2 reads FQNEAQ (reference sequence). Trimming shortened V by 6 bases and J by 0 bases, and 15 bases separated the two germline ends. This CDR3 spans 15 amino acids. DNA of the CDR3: TGTGCCAGCAGTCCGATCCGCAGGGACTCCTACGAGCAGTACTTC. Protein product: CASSPIRRDSYEQYF.

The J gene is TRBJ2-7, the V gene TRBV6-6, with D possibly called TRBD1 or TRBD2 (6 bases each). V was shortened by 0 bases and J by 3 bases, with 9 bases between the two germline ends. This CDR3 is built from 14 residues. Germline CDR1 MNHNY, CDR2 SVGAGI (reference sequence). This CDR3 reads CASSYSGGLYEQYF. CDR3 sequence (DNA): TGTGCCAGCAGTTACTCTGGGGGGCTCTACGAGCAGTACTTC.

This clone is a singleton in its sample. The CDR3 loop is CASSAAGETQYF. The CDR3, as DNA: TGTGCCAGTAGTGCGGCGGGAGAGACCCAGTACTTC. The chain couples TRBV19 to TRBJ2-5; D might be TRBD2 (5 bases). Germline V gives CDR1 LNHDA, CDR2 SQIVND (reference sequence). Trimming shortened V by 5 bases and J by 4 bases, and 8 bases separated the two germline ends. The CDR3 totals 12 residues.

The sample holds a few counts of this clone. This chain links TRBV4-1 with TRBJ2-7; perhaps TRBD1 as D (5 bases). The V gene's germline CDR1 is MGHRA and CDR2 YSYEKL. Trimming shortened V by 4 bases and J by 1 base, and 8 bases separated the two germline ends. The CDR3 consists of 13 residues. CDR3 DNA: TGCGCCAGCAGCCGAGACAGTTCCTACGAGCAGTACTTC. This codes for CASSRDSSYEQYF.

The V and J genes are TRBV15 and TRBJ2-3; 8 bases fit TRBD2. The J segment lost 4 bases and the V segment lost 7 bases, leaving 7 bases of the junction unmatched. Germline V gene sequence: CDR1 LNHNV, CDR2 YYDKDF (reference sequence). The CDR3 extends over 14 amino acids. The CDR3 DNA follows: TGTGCCACCAACCAGCGGGGGCGATCAGATACGCAGTATTTT. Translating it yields CATNQRGRSDTQYF.

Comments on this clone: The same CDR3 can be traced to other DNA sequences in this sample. This CDR3 is CASSPSGGNYGYTF. In DNA, the CDR3 is TGTGCCAGCAGCCCCAGCGGGGGTAACTATGGCTACACCTTC. This chain links TRBV7-9 with TRBJ1-2, with D maybe TRBD1 (5 bases). V was trimmed by 5 bases and J by 1 base, leaving 11 bases between them. The CDR3 covers 14 residues. Germline CDR1 reads SEHNR; CDR2 reads FQNEAQ (reference sequence).

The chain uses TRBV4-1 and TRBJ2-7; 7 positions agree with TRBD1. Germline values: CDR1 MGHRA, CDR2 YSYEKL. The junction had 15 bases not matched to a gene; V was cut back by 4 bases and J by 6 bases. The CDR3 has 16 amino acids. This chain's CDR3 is CASSPGFVDRVREQYF. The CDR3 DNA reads TGCGCCAGCAGCCCAGGGTTTGTAGACAGGGTACGCGAGCAGTACTTC.

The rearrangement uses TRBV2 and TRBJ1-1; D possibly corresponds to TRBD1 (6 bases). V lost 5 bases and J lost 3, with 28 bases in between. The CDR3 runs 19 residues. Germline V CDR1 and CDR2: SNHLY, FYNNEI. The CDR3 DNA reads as TGTGCCAGCAGTATGGGGATTTGGATAGGGGGACTTACGGACACTGAAGCTTTCTTT. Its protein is CASSMGIWIGGLTDTEAFF.

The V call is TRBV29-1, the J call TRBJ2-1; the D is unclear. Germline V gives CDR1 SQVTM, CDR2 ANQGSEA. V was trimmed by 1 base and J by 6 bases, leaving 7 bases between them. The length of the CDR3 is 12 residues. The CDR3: CSVEGQLNEQFF. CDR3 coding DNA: TGCAGCGTTGAAGGCCAGCTCAATGAGCAGTTCTTC.

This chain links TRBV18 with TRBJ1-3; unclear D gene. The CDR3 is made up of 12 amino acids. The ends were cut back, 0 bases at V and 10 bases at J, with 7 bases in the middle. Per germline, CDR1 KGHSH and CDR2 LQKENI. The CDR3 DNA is TGTGCCAGCTCACCACCGGGTACGACCATATATTTT. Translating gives CASSPPGTTIYF.

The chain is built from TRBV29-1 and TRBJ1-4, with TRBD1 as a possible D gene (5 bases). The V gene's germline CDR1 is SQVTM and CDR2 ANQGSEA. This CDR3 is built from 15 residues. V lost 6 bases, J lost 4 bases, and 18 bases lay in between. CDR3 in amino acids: CSVGAAGTHNEKLFF. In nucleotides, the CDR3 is TGCAGCGTCGGGGCCGCCGGGACGCATAATGAAAAACTGTTTTTT.